This entry lists 2 T cell receptor beta chains sequenced from one sample in a study of T cell responses to AZD1222 COVID-19 vaccine. Only in-frame clones appear in the TCRdb table, and some are missing; sequencing was by immunoSEQ multiplex PCR. Of 120,000 or so clones in the sample, roughly nine tenths were seen once. The sample consisted of peripheral blood, taken on day 0 of AZD1222 vaccination. The receptors shown here come from an adult in good health.

This chain connects TRBV7-2 to TRBJ1-5; 7 bases line up with TRBD1. Trimming cost V 7 bases and J 11 bases; bases outside gene matches: 14. Germline values: CDR1 SGHTA, CDR2 FQGNSA. The CDR3 length is 14 residues. The CDR3 loop is CASKRGGGEVAQHF. The CDR3 nucleotides are TGTGCCAGCAAGCGGGGAGGGGGCGAGGTTGCCCAGCATTTT.

The chain has TRBV5-6 and TRBJ2-3, with 8 bases lining up with TRBD1. The CDR3 length is 15 residues. Germline lookup yields CDR1 SGHDT and CDR2 YYEEEE. V trimming: 0 bases; J trimming: 2 bases; junction bases outside the gene matches: 2. CDR3 residues: CASSLGQGFTDTQYF. The CDR3 DNA is TGTGCCAGCAGCTTGGGACAGGGGTTCACAGATACGCAGTATTTT.